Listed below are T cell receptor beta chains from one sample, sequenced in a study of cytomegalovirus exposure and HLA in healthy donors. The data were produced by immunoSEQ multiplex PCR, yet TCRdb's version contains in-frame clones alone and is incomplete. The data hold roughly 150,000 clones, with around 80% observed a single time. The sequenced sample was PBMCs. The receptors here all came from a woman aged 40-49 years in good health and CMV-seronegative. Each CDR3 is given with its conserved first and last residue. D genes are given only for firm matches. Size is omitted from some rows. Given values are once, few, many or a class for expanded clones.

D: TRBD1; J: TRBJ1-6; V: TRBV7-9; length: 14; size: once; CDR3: CASSHTGVISPLHF; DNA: TGTGCCAGCAGCCACACAGGGGTCATCTCACCCCTCCACTTT
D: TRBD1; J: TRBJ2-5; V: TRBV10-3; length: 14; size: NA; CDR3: CAISPLQGVETQYF; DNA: TGTGCCATCAGCCCGTTGCAGGGGGTCGAGACCCAGTACTTC
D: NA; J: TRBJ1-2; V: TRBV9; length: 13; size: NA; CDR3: CASSPNYNYGYTF; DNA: TGTGCCAGCAGCCCAAACTATAACTATGGCTACACCTTC
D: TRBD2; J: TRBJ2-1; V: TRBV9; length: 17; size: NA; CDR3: CASSVGGFSGRGGEQFF; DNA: TGTGCCAGCAGCGTAGGGGGCTTTAGCGGGAGGGGGGGTGAGCAGTTCTTC
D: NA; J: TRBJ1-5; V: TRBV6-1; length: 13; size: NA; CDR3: CATRRDVNQPQHF; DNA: TGTGCCACCCGGAGGGATGTCAATCAGCCCCAGCATTTT
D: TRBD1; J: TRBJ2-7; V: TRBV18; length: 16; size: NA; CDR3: CASSPPTGTGIYEQYF; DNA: TGTGCCAGCTCACCGCCCACCGGGACAGGGATCTACGAGCAGTACTTC
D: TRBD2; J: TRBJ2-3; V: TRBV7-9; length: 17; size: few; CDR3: CASRWAASGPPADTQYF; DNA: TGTGCCAGCAGGTGGGCGGCTAGCGGCCCCCCCGCAGATACGCAGTATTTT
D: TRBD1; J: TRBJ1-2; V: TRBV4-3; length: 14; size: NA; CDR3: CASSRWKGQGSYTF; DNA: TGCGCCAGCAGCCGATGGAAGGGACAGGGAAGCTACACCTTC
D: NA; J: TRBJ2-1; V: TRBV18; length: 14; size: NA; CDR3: CASSPGSGNNEQFF; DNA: TGTGCCAGCTCACCAGGGTCGGGGAACAATGAGCAGTTCTTC
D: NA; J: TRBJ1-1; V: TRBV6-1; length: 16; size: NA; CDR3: CASSDGAGGLHSEAFF; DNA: TGTGCCAGCAGTGATGGGGCGGGAGGGCTACACTCTGAAGCTTTCTTT
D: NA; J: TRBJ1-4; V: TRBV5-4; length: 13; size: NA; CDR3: CASSLSRGEKLFF; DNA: TGTGCCAGCAGCTTGTCCCGCGGCGAAAAACTGTTTTTT
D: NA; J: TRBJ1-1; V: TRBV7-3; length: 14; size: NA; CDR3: CASSLTPGNTEAFF; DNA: TGTGCCAGCAGCTTAACTCCAGGGAACACTGAAGCTTTCTTT
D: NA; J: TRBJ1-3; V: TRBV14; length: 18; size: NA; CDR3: CASSQAQGPLYSGNTIYF; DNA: TGTGCCAGCAGCCAAGCCCAGGGGCCCCTTTACTCTGGAAACACCATATATTTT
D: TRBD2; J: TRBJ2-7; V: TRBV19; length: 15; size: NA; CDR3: CASSISSGGVYEQYF; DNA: TGTGCCAGTAGTATCTCTAGCGGTGGGGTTTACGAGCAGTACTTC
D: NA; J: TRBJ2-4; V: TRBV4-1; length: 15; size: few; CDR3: CASSQGGAGKNIQYF; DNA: TGCGCCAGCAGCCAGGGCGGGGCCGGCAAAAACATTCAGTACTTC
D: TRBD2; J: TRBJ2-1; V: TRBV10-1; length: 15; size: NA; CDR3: CASSEFAGGHNEQFF; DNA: TGCGCCAGCAGTGAGTTCGCGGGGGGGCACAATGAGCAGTTCTTC
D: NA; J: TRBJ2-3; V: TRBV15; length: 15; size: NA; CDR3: CATSKRAGSTDTQYF; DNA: TGTGCCACCAGCAAAAGAGCAGGGAGCACAGATACGCAGTATTTT
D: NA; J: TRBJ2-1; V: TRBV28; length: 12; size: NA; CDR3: CASSLGSGEQFF; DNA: TGTGCCAGCAGTTTAGGTTCGGGGGAGCAGTTCTTC
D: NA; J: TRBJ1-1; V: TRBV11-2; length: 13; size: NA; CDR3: CASSFGGNTEAFF; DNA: TGTGCCAGCAGCTTTGGCGGTAACACTGAAGCTTTCTTT
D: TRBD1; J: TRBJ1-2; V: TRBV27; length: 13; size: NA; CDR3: CANYRGANYGYTF; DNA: TGTGCCAACTACAGGGGAGCTAACTATGGCTACACCTTC
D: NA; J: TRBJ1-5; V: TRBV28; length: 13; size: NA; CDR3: CASISQGGQPQHF; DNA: TGTGCCAGCATTTCACAGGGCGGGCAGCCCCAGCATTTT
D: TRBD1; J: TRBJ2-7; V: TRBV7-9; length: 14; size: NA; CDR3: CASSARDSAYEQYF; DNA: TGTGCCAGCAGCGCTCGGGACAGCGCCTACGAGCAGTACTTC
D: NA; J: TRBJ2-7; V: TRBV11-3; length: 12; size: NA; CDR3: CASSPGAYEQYF; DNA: TGTGCCAGCAGTCCAGGGGCCTACGAGCAGTACTTC
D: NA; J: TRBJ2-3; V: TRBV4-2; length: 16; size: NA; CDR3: CASSQSQGTYTDTQYF; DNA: TGTGCCAGCAGCCAATCACAGGGAACGTACACAGATACGCAGTATTTT
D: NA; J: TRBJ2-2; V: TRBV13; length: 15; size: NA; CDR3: CASSAGATNTGELFF; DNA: TGTGCCAGCAGCGCAGGGGCCACGAACACCGGGGAGCTGTTTTTT
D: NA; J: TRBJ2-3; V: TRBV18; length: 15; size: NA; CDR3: CASSPGTRSTDTQYF; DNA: TGTGCCAGCTCACCAGGGACAAGAAGCACAGATACGCAGTATTTT
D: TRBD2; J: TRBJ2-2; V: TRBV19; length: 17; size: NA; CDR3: CASSIGLAGPNTGELFF; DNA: TGTGCCAGTAGTATAGGACTAGCGGGGCCGAACACCGGGGAGCTGTTTTTT
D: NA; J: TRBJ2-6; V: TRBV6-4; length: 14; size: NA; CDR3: CASSVGSGANVLTF; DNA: TGTGCCAGCAGTGTCGGGTCAGGGGCCAACGTCCTGACTTTC